Sequencing of this T cell receptor beta chain was carried out in a study of blood T cell repertoires in COVID-19. About the study: Donors in the United States, Italy and Spain gave samples during acute or convalescent COVID-19. PBMCs, B-cell-depleted T cells, or T cells were the source of the cDNA or gDNA that made up the material.

Original analysis: It was from reference gene primer amplification that nucleated cell counts were estimated. TCRdb keeps only in-frame clones here, not all; method: immunoSEQ multiplex PCR. Clone size and V and J calls were adopted from that table, with D and trimming inferred from the DNA. The profile shows some 120,000 clones, 84% of them singletons. V trimming: 4 bases; J trimming: 4 bases; junction bases outside the gene matches: 6. Germline CDR1 reads MNHEY; CDR2 reads SVGAGI. The CDR3 contains 15 residues. The TCR sequence derives from a woman under 40 who had recovered from COVID-19. The chain has TRBV6-5 and TRBJ1-3; 8 bases agree with TRBD1. Specimen: peripheral blood. The CDR3 DNA sequence: TGTGCCAGCAGTTTACAGGGGGAAGTCGGAAACACCATATATTTT. Encoded protein: CASSLQGEVGNTIYF.